Listed below are T cell receptor beta chains from one sample, sequenced in a study of T-cell memory formation after mild COVID-19. In TCRdb, the 5' RACE reads were re-called with MiXCR into one record per CDR3 protein. The sample contains hundreds of thousands of distinct CDR3 sequences, about 17% of which appear only once. The source material was PBMCs or a T cell subset sorted from them (not recorded which). The receptors come from a man aged 18 to 35 who had mild COVID-19 (a few samples of this study predate the infection). Cell type and time point are not known. Each CDR3 is given with its conserved first and last residue. D genes are given only for firm matches. Clone size appears in some rows only: once, few, many, or a class for an expanded clone.

len,v_gene,abundance,j_gene,d_gene,CDR3aa,CDR3nt
16,TRBV4-3,many,TRBJ2-7,NA,CASSPVIGGELYEQYF,TGCGCCAGCAGCCCCGTGATAGGCGGGGAACTCTACGAGCAGTACTTC
17,TRBV27,NA,TRBJ2-3,TRBD2,CASGSLAGYTLTDTQYF,TGTGCCAGCGGGTCCCTAGCGGGGTATACTCTCACAGATACGCAGTATTTT
15,TRBV20-1,few,TRBJ2-7,NA,CSARDLRTQAYEQYF,TGCAGTGCTAGAGATCTAAGGACTCAGGCCTACGAGCAGTACTTC
14,TRBV4-2,few,TRBJ1-2,NA,CASSQEAVSPGYTF,TGTGCCAGCAGCCAAGAGGCTGTGTCCCCTGGCTACACCTTC
14,TRBV5-1,many,TRBJ2-2,NA,CASSLGLYTGELFF,TGCGCCAGCAGCTTAGGACTTTACACCGGGGAGCTGTTTTTT
12,TRBV20-1,NA,TRBJ2-5,NA,CSASPLRETQYF,TGCAGTGCTAGCCCACTGAGGGAGACCCAGTACTTC
12,TRBV29-1,few,TRBJ2-3,NA,CSAEGGTDTQYF,TGCAGCGCCGAGGGTGGGACAGATACGCAGTATTTT
15,TRBV10-3,NA,TRBJ1-1,NA,CAISEFSGTVTEAFF,TGTGCCATCAGTGAATTTAGCGGCACGGTCACTGAAGCTTTCTTT
14,TRBV4-1,NA,TRBJ1-2,TRBD1,CASSQGPQGGGYTF,TGCGCCAGCAGCCAAGGGCCCCAGGGGGGCGGCTACACCTTC
13,TRBV5-6,many,TRBJ2-1,NA,CASSLAWTEEQFF,TGTGCCAGCAGCTTGGCCTGGACTGAAGAGCAGTTCTTC
15,TRBV7-9,NA,TRBJ2-1,TRBD2,CASKMGLAEGFEQFF,TGTGCCAGCAAAATGGGACTAGCGGAAGGTTTTGAGCAGTTCTTC
13,TRBV4-2,few,TRBJ1-2,NA,CASSQEGGYGYTF,TGTGCCAGCAGCCAAGAAGGGGGGTATGGCTACACCTTC
13,TRBV7-9,NA,TRBJ2-7,NA,CASSTSPVLGQYF,TGTGCCAGCAGCACCAGCCCGGTTCTCGGGCAGTACTTC
12,TRBV29-1,NA,TRBJ2-1,NA,CSVRTTYNEQFF,TGCAGCGTACGTACTACCTACAATGAGCAGTTCTTC
15,TRBV7-9,few,TRBJ2-3,NA,CASSLGASGVDTQYF,TGTGCCAGCAGCTTAGGGGCCTCAGGCGTCGATACGCAGTATTTT
16,TRBV7-2,NA,TRBJ1-6,NA,CASSPVGGRNNSPLHF,TGTGCCAGCAGCCCCGTCGGGGGGCGAAATAATTCACCCCTCCACTTT
15,TRBV18,few,TRBJ1-2,TRBD1,CASSSDRALNYGYTF,TGTGCCAGCTCATCTGACAGGGCCCTTAACTATGGCTACACCTTC
17,TRBV4-3,few,TRBJ1-4,NA,CASSQDLGRGTNEKLFF,TGCGCCAGCAGCCAAGATCTAGGACGGGGAACTAATGAAAAACTGTTTTTT
15,TRBV7-8,few,TRBJ2-1,TRBD1,CASSSLDRAYNEQFF,TGTGCCAGCAGCTCCCTGGACAGGGCATACAATGAGCAGTTCTTC
14,TRBV29-1,NA,TRBJ1-2,NA,CSVEDLEGNPGYTF,TGCAGCGTTGAAGACTTGGAGGGCAATCCTGGCTACACCTTC
15,TRBV3-1,few,TRBJ2-1,TRBD1,CASSRPGQGENEQFF,TGTGCCAGCAGCCGACCGGGACAGGGGGAGAATGAGCAGTTCTTC